This entry lists 29 T cell receptor beta chains sequenced from one sample in a study of blood T cell repertoires in COVID-19. Produced via immunoSEQ multiplex PCR; TCRdb's table is partial and in-frame only. The sample lists 200,000 to 250,000 clones; approximately 85% were seen once. Material for sequencing was peripheral blood. The receptors derive from a woman in her seventies with acute or convalescent COVID-19.

The CDR3 DNA reads as TGTGCCAGCAGCCCATGGACGGGGACAGCTCGCTATGGCTACACCTTC. This gives the protein CASSPWTGTARYGYTF. This chain uses TRBV7-2 with TRBJ1-2, with 7 bases lining up with TRBD1. This CDR3 has 16 amino acids. Trimming cost V 5 bases and J 4 bases; bases outside gene matches: 13. Germline V gene lookup returns CDR1 SGHTA and CDR2 FQGNSA.

This clone was recorded many times. The chain has TRBV7-6 and TRBJ2-5, with TRBD1 matching 12 bases. CDR3 size: 17 residues. Trimming at V came to 1 base and at J to 6 bases, leaving 9 bases not matched to a gene. Germline V CDR1 and CDR2: SGHVS, FNYEAQ. The CDR3 DNA is TGTGCCAGCAGCTTAGACCCCGGGACAGGGGGCTTGAAGACCCAGTACTTC. Protein product: CASSLDPGTGGLKTQYF. Supplemented by reference TRBV7-6 and TRBJ2-5, the full variable domain reads GAGVSQSPRYKVTKRGQDVALRCDPISGHVSLYWYRQALGQGPEFLTYFNYEAQQDKSGLPNDRFSAERPEGSISTLTIQRTEQRDSAMYRCASSLDPGTGGLKTQYFGPGTRLLVL.

The table lists this clone with a few counts. This rearrangement joins TRBV5-6 to TRBJ2-7, with 7 bases aligning to TRBD1. Germline CDR1 SGHDT, CDR2 YYEEEE. V was clipped by 2 bases and J by 5 bases; unmatched bases: 7. This CDR3 region has 14 residues. CDR3 sequence: CASSFQDRADEQYF. The CDR3 region has the DNA TGTGCCAGCAGCTTTCAAGACAGGGCCGACGAGCAGTACTTC. Full variable domain (missing parts from reference TRBV5-6 and TRBJ2-7): DAGVTQSPTHLIKTRGQQVTLRCSPKSGHDTVSWYQQALGQGPQFIFQYYEEEERQRGNFPDRFSGHQFPNYSSELNVNALLLGDSALYLCASSFQDRADEQYFGPGTRLTVT.

The chain recombines TRBV28 with TRBJ1-4; D gene uncertain. V was clipped by 6 bases and J by 5 bases, with 13 bases between them. Looked up from germline, CDR1 is MDHEN and CDR2 is SYDVKM. The CDR3 is 14 amino acids. CDR3 bases: TGTGCCAGCAGCCACGGGTCATGGAATGAAAAACTGTTTTTT. It yields the protein CASSHGSWNEKLFF.

This chain joins TRBV5-6 and TRBJ1-5; a weak D match, TRBD1 (5 bases). CDR1 SGHDT and CDR2 YYEEEE come from the germline V gene. The V and J ends lost 1 base and 1 base respectively, with 12 bases between them. This CDR3 is built from 16 residues. The CDR3 coding sequence is TGTGCCAGCAGCTTGTGGGGGGTGTTAAGCAATCAGCCCCAGCATTTT. Translating it yields CASSLWGVLSNQPQHF.

V usage is TRBV10-3 and J usage is TRBJ2-7; tentative D call: TRBD1 (7 bases). CDR1 is ENHRY, CDR2 SYGVKD, per germline. Deletions cut 10 bases from V and 7 bases from J, with 14 bases between. CDR3 length: 11 residues. CDR3 loop: CATQGGEEQYF. CDR3 DNA sequence: TGTGCCACTCAGGGGGGTGAAGAGCAGTACTTC.

The rearrangement uses TRBV6-4 and TRBJ2-1; D is uncertain. The CDR3 has 14 residues. Per the germline V gene, CDR1 is MRHNA and CDR2 is SNTAGT. The ends were cut back, 0 bases at V and 5 bases at J, with 8 bases in the middle. CDR3 sequence (DNA): TGTGCCAGCAGTGACTCGGTTGCAGACAATGAGCAGTTCTTC. Translating gives CASSDSVADNEQFF.

The chain links TRBV6-5 to TRBJ2-5; 9 bases agree with TRBD1. CDR1 is MNHEY and CDR2 is SVGAGI in the germline V gene. This CDR3 is 15 amino acids long. After removal of 7 bases from V and 2 bases from J, the junction contained 8 bases not matched to a gene. CDR3 sequence reads: CASNHGQGTQETQYF. CDR3 in DNA: TGTGCCAGCAACCATGGACAGGGGACTCAAGAGACCCAGTACTTC.

There are a few counts of this clone. V usage is TRBV10-1 and J usage is TRBJ2-1, with D possibly TRBD1 on 6 matching bases. V lost 6 bases, J lost 4 bases, and 16 bases lay in between. The CDR3 length is 15 residues. The germline V gene has CDR1 WNHNN and CDR2 SYGVQD (reference sequence). Here the CDR3 reads CASRSSQGIYNEQFF. Written as DNA, the CDR3 is TGCGCCAGCAGGTCCTCCCAGGGGATTTACAATGAGCAGTTCTTC.

The genes are TRBV7-2 and TRBJ2-5, with a possible D match to TRBD1 (5 bases). Germline-derived CDR1 and CDR2 are SGHTA and FQGNSA. This CDR3 region has 13 residues. Trimming removed 1 base from V and 2 bases from J, with 5 bases in between. In DNA form, the CDR3 reads TGTGCCAGCAGCTTAGGGACACAAGAGACCCAGTACTTC. Encoded protein: CASSLGTQETQYF.

This chain links TRBV25-1 with TRBJ1-1; D remains ambiguous. This CDR3 region has 13 residues. V gave up 8 bases and J gave up 1 base, with 11 bases separating them. Germline V CDR1 and CDR2: MGHDK, SYGVNS. The CDR3 DNA reads TGTGCCAGCGTGGCATATGAGAACACTGAAGCTTTCTTT. Translation gives CASVAYENTEAFF.

The chain combines TRBV2 with TRBJ1-1, with D possibly matching TRBD1 (5 bases). V was shortened by 4 bases and J by 1 base, with 10 bases between the two germline ends. The length of the CDR3 is 14 residues. The germline V gene has CDR1 SNHLY and CDR2 FYNNEI. The CDR3 bases are TGTGCCAGCAGTGTTCAGGGAGGGAACACTGAAGCTTTCTTT. Its translation: CASSVQGGNTEAFF.

J is TRBJ1-4 and V is TRBV7-2; D gene ambiguous. The germline V gene encodes CDR1 SGHTA and CDR2 FQGNSA. The CDR3 sequence is 12 residues long. V was shortened by 7 bases and J by 7 bases, with 10 bases between the two germline ends. DNA for the CDR3: TGTGCCAGCAACTCCGGGGTTGAAAAACTGTTTTTT. Translating it yields CASNSGVEKLFF.

The chain recombines TRBV11-3 with TRBJ2-7, with D perhaps matching TRBD2 (6 bases). Germline loops: CDR1 SGHNT, CDR2 YENEEA. CDR3 length: 15 residues. V lost 4 bases, J lost 2 bases, and 15 bases lay in between. CDR3 coding DNA: TGTGCCAGCAGCTACTACGGGACTGATACCTACGAGCAGTACTTC. It codes for CASSYYGTDTYEQYF.

J is TRBJ1-1 and V is TRBV4-1; the D gene is possibly TRBD1 (5 bases). Germline V gene sequence: CDR1 MGHRA, CDR2 YSYEKL. This CDR3 has 15 amino acids. The ends were cut back, 1 base at V and 1 base at J, with 10 bases in the middle. CDR3 residues: CASSQAPTANTEAFF. The CDR3 nucleotides read TGCGCCAGCAGCCAAGCCCCGACAGCGAACACTGAAGCTTTCTTT.

This clone was seen only a few times. The chain couples TRBV6-4 to TRBJ2-1, with TRBD2 matching 11 bases. The CDR3 length is 15 residues. V was pared by 5 bases and J by 7 bases, with 7 bases of the junction left unmatched. From germline, CDR1 is MRHNA and CDR2 SNTAGT. CDR3 DNA sequence: TGTGCCAGCAGTTATAGCGGGGGGGCCTCGAATGAGCAGTTCTTC. Translated, it gives CASSYSGGASNEQFF.

This clone occurred once. The rearrangement joins TRBV3-1 (or the pseudogene TRBV3-2) to TRBJ1-5; a weak D match, TRBD1 (5 bases). CDR3 length: 12 amino acids. CDR1 is LGHDT, CDR2 YNNKEL, per germline (reference sequence). The V end was cut by 8 bases, the J end by 4 bases, with 9 bases between. The CDR3 here is CASSAGNQPQHF. The CDR3, as DNA: TGTGCCAGCTCTGCAGGGAATCAGCCCCAGCATTTT.

V usage is TRBV11-2 and J usage is TRBJ1-1; no firm D call. The CDR3 has 14 amino acids. V was trimmed by 5 bases and J by 1 base, leaving 11 bases between them. Germline assignment: CDR1 SGHAT and CDR2 FQNNGV. CDR3 sequence (DNA): TGTGCCAGCAGCCCTACGCTGCAGAACACTGAAGCTTTCTTT. The encoded protein is CASSPTLQNTEAFF. The variable domain in full, with the rest retrieved from reference TRBV11-2 and TRBJ1-1, is EAGVAQSPRYKIIEKRQSVAFWCNPISGHATLYWYQQILGQGPKLLIQFQNNGVVDDSQLPKDRFSAERLKGVDSTLKIQPAKLEDSAVYLCASSPTLQNTEAFFGQGTRLTVV.

The chain recombines TRBV28 with TRBJ2-1; 8 bases are shared with TRBD2. The CDR3 is made up of 16 amino acids. Looked up from germline, CDR1 is MDHEN and CDR2 is SYDVKM. The V segment lost 5 bases and the J segment 0 bases; nucleotides outside the gene matches: 6. CDR3 region: CASSRAGGRSYNEQFF. The CDR3 DNA follows: TGTGCCAGCAGTCGGGCGGGGGGCCGCTCCTACAATGAGCAGTTCTTC. The entire variable domain, with the rest obtained from reference TRBV28 and TRBJ2-1, is as follows: DVKVTQSSRYLVKRTGEKVFLECVQDMDHENMFWYRQDPGLGLRLIYFSYDVKMKEKGDIPEGYSVSREKKERFSLILESASTNQTSMYLCASSRAGGRSYNEQFFGPGTRLTVL.

This clone has just a few counts. The genes are TRBV3-1 (or the pseudogene TRBV3-2) and TRBJ1-5, with D unclear. The germline V gene encodes CDR1 LGHDT and CDR2 YNNKEL (reference sequence). V dropped 1 base and J dropped 1 base, with 8 bases sitting between them. CDR3 length: 15 residues. CDR3 in amino acids: CASSQGGGSNQPQHF. The CDR3 nucleotides are TGTGCCAGCAGCCAAGGAGGCGGCAGCAATCAGCCCCAGCATTTT.

The CDR3 DNA follows: TGTGCCAGCTCGCCCACAGGGGGCTATGGCTACACCTTC. Its translation: CASSPTGGYGYTF. The chain recombines TRBV18 with TRBJ1-2; 8 bases fit TRBD1. The CDR3 contains 13 residues. Germline CDR1 reads KGHSH; CDR2 reads LQKENI. V gave up 6 bases and J gave up 4 bases; unmatched junction bases: 4. The full variable domain, its missing parts supplied by reference TRBV18 and TRBJ1-2, is NAGVMQNPRHLVRRRGQEARLRCSPMKGHSHVYWYRQLPEEGLKFMVYLQKENIIDESGMPKERFSAEFPKEGPSILRIQQVVRGDSAAYFCASSPTGGYGYTFGSGTRLTVV.

V and J are TRBV7-9 and TRBJ2-7, with 8 bases fitting TRBD2. Germline V CDR1 and CDR2: SEHNR, FQNEAQ (reference sequence). The CDR3 has 13 amino acids. After removal of 4 bases from V and 3 bases from J, the junction contained 2 bases not matched to a gene. In nucleotides, the CDR3 is TGTGCCAGCAGCTCAAGCGGGGGCTACGAGCAGTACTTC. This translates into CASSSSGGYEQYF.

The chain joins TRBV6-5 to TRBJ1-5; D is undetermined. The CDR3 covers 15 residues. Germline V gene sequence: CDR1 MNHEY, CDR2 SVGAGI. V lost 0 bases and J lost 0, with 6 bases in between. CDR3 coding DNA: TGTGCCAGCAGTTACTCGCAGAATAGCAATCAGCCCCAGCATTTT. It encodes CASSYSQNSNQPQHF.

The genes are TRBV6-1 and TRBJ1-6; no clear D gene. This CDR3 contains 15 residues. Trimming left V 2 bases short and J 7 bases short, with 12 bases between. Germline V lookup: CDR1 MNHNS, CDR2 SASEGT. CDR3 region: CASSESGGGNSPLHF. CDR3 nucleotides: TGTGCCAGCAGTGAATCTGGTGGAGGGAATTCACCCCTCCACTTT.

V is TRBV7-9 and J is TRBJ2-5; 13 nucleotides line up with TRBD2. CDR1 is SEHNR and CDR2 is FQNEAQ in the germline V gene (reference sequence). The V and J ends lost 5 bases and 6 bases, in that order; junction bases with no gene match: 6. The CDR3 loop spans 15 amino acids. The DNA of the CDR3 is TGTGCCAGCAGCGAACTAGCGGGGGGGGTACAGACCCAGTACTTC. It translates to CASSELAGGVQTQYF.

This sequence joins TRBV10-1 and TRBJ2-5; 7 bases are shared with TRBD1. V was clipped by 6 bases and J by 1 base; unmatched bases: 2. CDR1 is WNHNN and CDR2 is SYGVQD in the germline V gene (reference sequence). The CDR3 covers 13 residues. The DNA for the CDR3 is TGCGCCAGCAGCGGACAGGTCCAAGAGACCCAGTACTTC. Amino acids: CASSGQVQETQYF.

The chain has TRBV10-1 and TRBJ1-1; D perhaps matches TRBD1 (5 bases). Germline CDR1 reads WNHNN; CDR2 reads SYGVQD (reference sequence). The CDR3 is 12 residues long. As DNA, the CDR3 is TGCCCTGCAAGGACGGGGGGTACTGAAGCTTTCTTT. Its protein product is CPARTGGTEAFF.

This clone was seen only a few times. The V gene is TRBV10-3, the J gene TRBJ1-2; a weak D match, TRBD1 (5 bases). Trimming cost V 4 bases and J 4 bases, with 16 bases left between them. This CDR3 has 15 amino acids. Germline assignment: CDR1 ENHRY and CDR2 SYGVKD. The CDR3 DNA is TGTGCCATCAGTGTGGCAGGGTATCTTTCCTATGGCTACACCTTC. It translates to CAISVAGYLSYGYTF.

This chain uses TRBV2 with TRBJ1-6; 7 bases fit TRBD1. Germline CDR1 and CDR2: SNHLY and FYNNEI. With 6 bases clipped from V and 5 bases from J, the junction kept 7 bases outside the gene matches. CDR3 length: 15 residues. CDR3 sequence: CASRAQGVDNSPLHF. CDR3 sequence (DNA): TGTGCCAGCAGAGCCCAGGGGGTTGATAATTCACCCCTCCACTTT.